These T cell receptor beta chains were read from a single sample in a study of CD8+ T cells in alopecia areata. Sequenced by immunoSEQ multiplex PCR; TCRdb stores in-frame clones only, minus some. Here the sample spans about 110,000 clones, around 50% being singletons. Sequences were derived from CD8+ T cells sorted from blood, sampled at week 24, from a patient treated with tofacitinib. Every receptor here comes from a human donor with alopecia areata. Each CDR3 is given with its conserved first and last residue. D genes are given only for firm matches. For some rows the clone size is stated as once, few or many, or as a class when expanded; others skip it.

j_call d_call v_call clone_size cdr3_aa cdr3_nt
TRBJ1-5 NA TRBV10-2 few CASSATVRNQPQHF TGCGCCAGCAGTGCGACAGTGCGCAATCAGCCCCAGCATTTT
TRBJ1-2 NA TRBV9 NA CASSVLDGNYGYTF TGTGCCAGCAGCGTCCTGGACGGTAACTATGGCTACACCTTC
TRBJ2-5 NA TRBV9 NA CASSVGLGGGPETQYF TGTGCCAGCAGCGTAGGATTGGGTGGAGGCCCAGAGACCCAGTACTTC
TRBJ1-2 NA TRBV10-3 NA CAISESNIEVANYGYTF TGTGCCATCAGTGAGTCGAACATTGAAGTTGCTAACTATGGCTACACCTTC
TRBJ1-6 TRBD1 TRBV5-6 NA CASSSGPDRASPLHF TGTGCCAGCAGTTCGGGCCCCGACAGGGCATCACCCCTCCACTTT
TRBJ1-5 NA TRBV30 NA CAWSSPGARGYQPQHF TGTGCCTGGAGTTCCCCGGGGGCGAGGGGTTATCAGCCCCAGCATTTT
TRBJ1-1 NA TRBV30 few CAWTSGDKNTEAFF TGTGCCTGGACCTCTGGAGATAAGAACACTGAAGCTTTCTTT
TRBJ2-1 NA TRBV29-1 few CSVVGSYNEQFF TGCAGCGTTGTGGGCAGTTACAATGAGCAGTTCTTC
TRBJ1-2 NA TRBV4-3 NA CASSPILSSGAGYTF TGCGCCAGCAGCCCAATCCTTTCGTCAGGAGCTGGCTACACCTTC
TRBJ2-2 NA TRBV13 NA CASSEKNTGELFF TGTGCCAGCAGCGAAAAAAACACCGGGGAGCTGTTTTTT
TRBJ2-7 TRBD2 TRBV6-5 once CASSYDPSGYEQYF TGTGCCAGCAGTTATGACCCTAGCGGCTACGAGCAGTACTTC
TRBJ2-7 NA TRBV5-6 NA CASSFLESYEQYF TGTGCCAGCAGCTTTCTTGAGAGCTACGAGCAGTACTTC
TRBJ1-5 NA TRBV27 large CASSFTGSQPQHF TGTGCCAGCAGTTTTACAGGCTCTCAGCCCCAGCATTTT
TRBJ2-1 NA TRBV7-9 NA CASSLARRDEQFF TGTGCCAGCAGCTTAGCTCGAAGGGACGAGCAGTTCTTC
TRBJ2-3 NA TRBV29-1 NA CSVEEGSTDTQYF TGCAGCGTTGAAGAGGGGAGCACAGATACGCAGTATTTT
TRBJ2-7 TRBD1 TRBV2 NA CASAKGQGEQYF TGTGCCAGCGCGAAGGGACAGGGGGAGCAGTACTTC
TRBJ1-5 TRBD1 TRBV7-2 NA CASSLTTGGKPQHF TGTGCCAGCAGTTTAACGACAGGGGGGAAGCCCCAGCATTTT
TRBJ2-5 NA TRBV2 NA CASLPRYQETQYF TGTGCCAGCCTGCCACGGTACCAAGAGACCCAGTACTTC